This T cell receptor beta chain was sequenced in a study of control samples from healthy donors and cancer patients. CDR1 is SGDLS, CDR2 YYNGEE, per germline. This CDR3 is 15 amino acids long. Trimming took 2 bases from V and 0 from J, leaving 10 bases between them. Libraries were prepared by immunoSEQ multiplex PCR; TCRdb keeps only in-frame clonotypes and omits some of them. The sample holds 120,000 to 150,000 clones, under 95% seen once. Input material: blood. The chain is built from TRBV9 and TRBJ2-3; the D call may be TRBD1 or TRBD2 (5 bases each). The source is a man in his forties or fifties in good health. DNA of the CDR3: TGTGCCAGCAGCGTCGAGGGGAGTAGCACAGATACGCAGTATTTT. It encodes CASSVEGSSTDTQYF.